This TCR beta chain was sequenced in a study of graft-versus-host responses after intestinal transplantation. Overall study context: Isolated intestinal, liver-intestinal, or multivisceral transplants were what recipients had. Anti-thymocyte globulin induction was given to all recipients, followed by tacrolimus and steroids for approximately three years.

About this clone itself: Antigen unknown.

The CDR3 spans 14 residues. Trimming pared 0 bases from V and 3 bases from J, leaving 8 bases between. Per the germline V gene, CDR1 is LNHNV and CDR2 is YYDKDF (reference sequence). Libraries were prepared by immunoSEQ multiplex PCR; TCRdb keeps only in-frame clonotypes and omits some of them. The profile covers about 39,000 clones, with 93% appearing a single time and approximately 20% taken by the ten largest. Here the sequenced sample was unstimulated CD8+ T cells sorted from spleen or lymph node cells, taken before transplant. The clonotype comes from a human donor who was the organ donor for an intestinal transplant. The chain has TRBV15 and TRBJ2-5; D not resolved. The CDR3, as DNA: TGTGCCACCAGCAGAGAGCACAGAAAAGAGACCCAGTACTTC. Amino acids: CATSREHRKETQYF. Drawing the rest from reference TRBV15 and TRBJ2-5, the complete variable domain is DAMVIQNPRYQVTQFGKPVTLSCSQTLNHNVMYWYQQKSSQAPKLLFHYYDKDFNNEADTPDNFQSRRPNTSFCFLDIRSPGLGDTAMYLCATSREHRKETQYFGPGTRLLVL.